These T cell receptor beta chains were read from a single sample in a study of control samples from healthy donors and cancer patients. Assay used: immunoSEQ multiplex PCR; TCRdb lists only in-frame clones, some missing. This table has more than 85,000 clones, 90% appearing once. The material sequenced was blood. Receptors were obtained from a human donor in good health. The donor label of this sample is uncertain. CDR3s include the opening cysteine and the closing phenylalanine or tryptophan. Fields, in order: V gene, clone size, J gene, D gene, CDR3 length, CDR3 protein, CDR3 DNA. The D gene is left open where the match is weak. Size values are once, few and many counts, or a class for expanded clones, and some rows have none.

>TRBV18|.|TRBJ1-6|TRBD1|16
CASSPRTGGNNSPLHF
TGTGCCAGCTCACCACGAACAGGGGGCAATAATTCACCCCTCCACTTT
>TRBV28|.|TRBJ1-2|.|14
CASSRGLSADGYTF
TGTGCCAGCAGTCGGGGGCTCTCGGCCGATGGCTACACCTTC
>TRBV6-6|once|TRBJ1-5|.|15
CASRRQADSNQPQHF
TGTGCCAGCAGACGACAGGCCGATAGCAATCAGCCCCAGCATTTT
>TRBV5-4|.|TRBJ2-5|.|11
CASSTEGPPDF
TGTGCCAGCAGCACGGAGGGCCCCCCAGACTTC
>TRBV24-1|once|TRBJ2-5|.|13
CASGHGIQETQYF
TGTGCCTCTGGGCATGGGATACAAGAGACCCAGTACTTC
>TRBV11-2|.|TRBJ2-7|.|11
CASSLLHSQYF
TGTGCCAGCAGCTTATTGCATTCGCAGTACTTC
>TRBV27|.|TRBJ1-5|.|15
CASSLGGGMGQPQHF
TGTGCCAGCAGTTTAGGGGGGGGCATGGGTCAGCCCCAGCATTTT
>TRBV6-2/TRBV6-3|.|TRBJ2-5|.|10
CASSGETQYF
TGTGCCAGCAGCGGGGAGACCCAGTACTTC
>TRBV6-6|.|TRBJ2-3|.|14
CASSYPKSTDTQYF
TGTGCCAGCAGTTACCCCAAATCAACGGATACGCAGTATTTT
>TRBV5-6|.|TRBJ2-7|.|11
CASGLYNEQYF
TGTGCCAGCGGACTATACAACGAGCAGTACTTC
>TRBV11-2|few|TRBJ1-1|.|12
CASSYSHVGAFF
TGTGCCAGCAGCTACTCTCACGTGGGAGCTTTCTTT
>TRBV15|once|TRBJ1-2|.|12
CATSRDRYGYTF
TGTGCCACCAGCAGAGATCGGTATGGCTACACCTTC
>TRBV5-1|.|TRBJ2-7|.|14
CASSLGGQAYEQYF
TGCGCCAGCAGCTTGGGCGGACAAGCTTACGAGCAGTACTTC
>TRBV6-5|medium-sized|TRBJ1-1|.|13
CASSYVGETEAFF
TGTGCCAGCAGTTACGTAGGGGAGACTGAAGCTTTCTTT
>TRBV3-1/TRBV3-2|once|TRBJ2-4|TRBD2|15
CASSRRRGDGNIQYF
TGTGCCAGCAGCCGCCGGCGGGGGGATGGAAACATTCAGTACTTC
>TRBV21-1|.|TRBJ2-3|.|15
CASSKGGNFTDTQYF
TGTGCCAGCAGCAAAGGAGGCAATTTCACAGATACGCAGTATTTT
>TRBV5-4|.|TRBJ2-3|TRBD2|17
CASSGGGAAGYTDTQYF
TGTGCCAGCAGCGGGGGAGGGGCGGCAGGATACACAGATACGCAGTATTTT
>TRBV5-1|.|TRBJ1-1|.|13
CASSLAPRTEAFF
TGCGCCAGCAGCTTGGCCCCTCGCACTGAAGCTTTCTTT
>TRBV11-2|.|TRBJ2-3|.|14
CASSPDWGADTQYF
TGTGCCAGCAGCCCCGACTGGGGAGCAGATACGCAGTATTTT
>TRBV12-3/TRBV12-4|.|TRBJ1-1|.|11
CASSKLSEAFF
TGTGCCAGCAGTAAATTAAGTGAAGCTTTCTTT
>TRBV20-1|few|TRBJ2-4|.|11
CSAPAGDIQYF
TGCAGTGCTCCTGCAGGGGACATTCAGTACTTC
>TRBV9|.|TRBJ2-2|TRBD1|14
CASSVGTATGELFF
TGTGCCAGCAGCGTCGGGACAGCCACCGGGGAGCTGTTTTTT
>TRBV12-5|.|TRBJ1-5|.|18
CASGLVGFVAGSGQPQHF
TGTGCTAGTGGTTTGGTAGGATTTGTGGCAGGGTCTGGCCAGCCCCAGCATTTT
>TRBV6-5|.|TRBJ1-5|.|14
CASSKQARNQPQHF
TGTGCCAGCAGCAAACAGGCCCGCAATCAGCCCCAGCATTTT